Detailed here is one T cell receptor beta chain. This record belongs to a study of T cells expressing NK-cell markers. Study-level information: Investigators obtained TCR beta repertoires from sorted CD3+CD56+NKG2C+, CD3+CD56+NKG2C- and CD3+CD56-NKG2C+ T cells. Among eight sequenced donors, seven carried HCMV seropositivity while one was seronegative.

5'RACE template switching with UMIs produced the TCR beta cDNA. TCRdb re-called the 5' RACE reads; every CDR3 protein appears as one record, without DNA. The specimen's table records about 460,000 distinct CDR3 sequences. This CDR3 is built from 14 residues. Sequencing was performed on blood T cells: a sorted CD56 or NKG2C T cell subset, CD4+ or CD8+ T cells, or bulk PBMC T cells (not recorded which). The clonotype was recovered from a woman in her forties or fifties in good health. The chain is built from TRBV12-3 or TRBV12-4 and TRBJ2-7; checking the TCRdb D call of TRBD1 is not possible without DNA. CDR3 sequence reads: CASTSDRVAYEQYF.